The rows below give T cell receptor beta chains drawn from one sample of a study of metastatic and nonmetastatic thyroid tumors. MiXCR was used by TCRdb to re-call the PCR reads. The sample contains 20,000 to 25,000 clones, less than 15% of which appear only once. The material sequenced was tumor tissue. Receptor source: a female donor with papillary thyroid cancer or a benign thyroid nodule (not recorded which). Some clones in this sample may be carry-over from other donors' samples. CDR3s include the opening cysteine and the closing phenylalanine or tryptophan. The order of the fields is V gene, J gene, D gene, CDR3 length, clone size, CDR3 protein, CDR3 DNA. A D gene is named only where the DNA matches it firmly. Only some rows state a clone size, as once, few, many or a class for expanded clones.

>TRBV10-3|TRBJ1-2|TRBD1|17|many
CAISDVRGTGTNYGYTF
TGTGCCATCAGTGACGTTCGGGGGACAGGGACGAACTATGGCTACACCTTC
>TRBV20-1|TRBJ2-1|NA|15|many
CSARGGQGGKEEQFF
TGCAGTGCTAGGGGTGGGCAGGGGGGCAAGGAAGAGCAGTTCTTC
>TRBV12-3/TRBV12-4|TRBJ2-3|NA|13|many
CASRLGGTDTQYF
TGTGCCAGCAGACTAGGAGGCACAGATACGCAGTATTTT
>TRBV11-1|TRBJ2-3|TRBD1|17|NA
CSISEDRGRGLTDTQYF
TGTTCCATCAGCGAAGACAGGGGGCGAGGGCTCACAGATACGCAGTATTTT
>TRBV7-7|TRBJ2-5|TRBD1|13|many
CASSRDSEETQYF
TGTGCTAGCAGTCGGGACAGCGAAGAGACCCAGTACTTC
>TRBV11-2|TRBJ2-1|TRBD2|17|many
CASSLSSSAGGSNVQFF
TGTGCCAGCAGCTTATCCTCCTCAGCGGGAGGTTCCAATGTGCAGTTCTTC
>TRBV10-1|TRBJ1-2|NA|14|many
CASKERLGDYGYTF
TGCGCCAGCAAGGAGAGACTGGGGGACTATGGCTACACCTTC
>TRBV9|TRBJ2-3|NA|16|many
CASSVVGGMGPDTQYF
TGTGCCAGCAGCGTAGTCGGCGGGATGGGGCCGGATACGCAGTATTTT
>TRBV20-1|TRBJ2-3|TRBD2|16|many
CSARTSGGPRVDTQYF
TGCAGTGCCCGGACTAGCGGGGGCCCTCGGGTAGATACGCAGTATTTT
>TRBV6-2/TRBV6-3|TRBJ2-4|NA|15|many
CASSYGGYWENIQYF
TGTGCCAGCAGTTACGGCGGGTATTGGGAAAACATTCAGTACTTC
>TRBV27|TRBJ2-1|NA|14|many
CASSGGPTNNEQFF
TGTGCCAGCAGTGGGGGTCCAACCAACAATGAGCAGTTCTTC
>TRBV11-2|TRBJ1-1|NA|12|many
CASSLGVGLSFF
TGTGCCAGCAGCTTAGGGGTCGGCCTCTCCTTCTTT
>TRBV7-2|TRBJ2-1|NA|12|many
CASSLGVNEQFF
TGTGCCAGCAGCTTAGGCGTAAATGAGCAGTTCTTC
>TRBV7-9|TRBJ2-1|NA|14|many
CASSSDSTLREQFF
TGTGCCAGCAGTTCGGACTCCACCCTGAGAGAGCAGTTCTTC
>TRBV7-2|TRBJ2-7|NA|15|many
CASSLGSGASYEQYF
TGTGCCAGCAGCTTAGGGTCGGGTGCGTCCTACGAGCAGTACTTC
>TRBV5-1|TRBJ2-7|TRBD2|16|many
CASSLALAGSSYEQYF
TGCGCCAGCAGCTTGGCGCTAGCGGGAAGCTCCTACGAGCAGTACTTC
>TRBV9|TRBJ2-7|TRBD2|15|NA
CASSVGASGSNEQYF
TGTGCCAGCAGCGTAGGGGCTAGCGGGAGCAATGAGCAGTACTTC
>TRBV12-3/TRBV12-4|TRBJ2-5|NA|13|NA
CASSLTRGETQYF
TGTGCCAGCAGTTTAACAAGGGGCGAGACCCAGTACTTC
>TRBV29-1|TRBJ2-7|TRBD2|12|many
CSAQRTGGEQYF
TGCAGCGCCCAACGTACGGGGGGCGAGCAGTACTTC
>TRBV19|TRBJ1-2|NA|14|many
CASSIFQRWYGYTF
TGTGCCAGTAGTATCTTTCAGAGGTGGTATGGCTACACCTTC
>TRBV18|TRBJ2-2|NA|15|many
CASSPPRGVTGELFF
TGTGCCAGCTCACCACCGAGGGGAGTCACCGGGGAGCTGTTTTTC
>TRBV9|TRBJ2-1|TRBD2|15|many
CASSVSGDSYNEQFF
TGTGCCAGCAGCGTTAGCGGGGACTCCTACAATGAGCAGTTCTTC
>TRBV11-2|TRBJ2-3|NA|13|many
CASSLGSTDTQYF
TGTGCCAGCAGCTTAGGCAGCACAGATACGCAGTATTTT
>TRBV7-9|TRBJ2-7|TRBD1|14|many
CASSWQGAAYEQYF
TGTGCCAGCAGCTGGCAGGGGGCGGCCTACGAGCAGTACTTC
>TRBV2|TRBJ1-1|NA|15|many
CASRGLTDGNTEAFF
TGTGCCAGCAGGGGCCTGACAGACGGGAACACTGAAGCTTTCTTT
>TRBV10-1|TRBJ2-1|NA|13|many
CASSEDSYNEQFF
TGCGCCAGCAGTGAAGACAGCTACAATGAGCAGTTCTTC
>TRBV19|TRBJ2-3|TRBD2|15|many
CASVPTSGSTDTQYF
TGTGCCAGCGTCCCAACTAGCGGGAGCACAGATACGCAGTATTTT
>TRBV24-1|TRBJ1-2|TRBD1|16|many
CATSDSTGTGVYGYTF
TGTGCCACCAGTGATTCCACCGGGACAGGAGTTTATGGCTACACCTTC
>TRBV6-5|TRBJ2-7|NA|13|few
CASSYRGSYEQYF
TGTGCCAGCAGTTACAGGGGGTCCTACGAGCAGTACTTC
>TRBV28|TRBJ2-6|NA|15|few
CASSLRGSGANVLTF
TGTGCCAGCAGCCTCAGGGGAAGTGGGGCCAACGTCCTGACTTTC
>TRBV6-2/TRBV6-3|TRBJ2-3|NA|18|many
CASSYSILETYSTDTQYF
TGTGCCAGCAGTTACTCGATTTTGGAGACGTACAGCACAGATACGCAGTATTTT
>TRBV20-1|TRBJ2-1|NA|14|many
CSGGRLGFYNEQFF
TGCAGTGGGGGACGGCTGGGGTTCTACAATGAGCAGTTCTTC
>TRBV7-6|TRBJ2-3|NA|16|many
CASSLGARVSSDTQYF
TGTGCCAGCAGCTTAGGGGCGAGGGTGTCATCAGATACGCAGTATTTT
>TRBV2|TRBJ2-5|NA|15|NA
CASRRRTLLGYTQYF
TGTGCCAGCAGACGTCGGACCCTACTCGGGTATACCCAGTACTTC
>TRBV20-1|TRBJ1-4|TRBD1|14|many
CSAYLPDRGGKLFF
TGCAGTGCTTACCTCCCGGACAGGGGGGGAAAACTGTTTTTT
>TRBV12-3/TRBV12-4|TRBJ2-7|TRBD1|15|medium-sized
CASSLTGQVGGEQYF
TGTGCCAGCAGCCTAACGGGACAGGTAGGAGGCGAGCAGTACTTC
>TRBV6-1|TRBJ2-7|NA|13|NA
CASSFGRAGEQYF
TGTGCCAGCAGCTTCGGAAGGGCGGGGGAGCAGTACTTC
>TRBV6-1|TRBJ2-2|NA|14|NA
CASSEQSDTGELFF
TGTGCCAGCAGTGAGCAGTCAGACACCGGTGAGCTTTTTTTT
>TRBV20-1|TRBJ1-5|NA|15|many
CSAIPGEVGNQPQHF
TGCAGTGCTATCCCGGGGGAGGTAGGCAATCAGCCCCAGCATTTT
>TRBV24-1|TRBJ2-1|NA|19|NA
CATSDLGGDSRVITNEQFF
TGTGCCACCAGTGATTTGGGGGGCGACTCCCGGGTTATTACCAATGAGCAGTTCTTC
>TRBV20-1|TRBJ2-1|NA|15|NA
CSARVPSDRQGEQFF
TGCAGTGCTAGAGTGCCCTCCGACAGGCAGGGGGAGCAGTTCTTC